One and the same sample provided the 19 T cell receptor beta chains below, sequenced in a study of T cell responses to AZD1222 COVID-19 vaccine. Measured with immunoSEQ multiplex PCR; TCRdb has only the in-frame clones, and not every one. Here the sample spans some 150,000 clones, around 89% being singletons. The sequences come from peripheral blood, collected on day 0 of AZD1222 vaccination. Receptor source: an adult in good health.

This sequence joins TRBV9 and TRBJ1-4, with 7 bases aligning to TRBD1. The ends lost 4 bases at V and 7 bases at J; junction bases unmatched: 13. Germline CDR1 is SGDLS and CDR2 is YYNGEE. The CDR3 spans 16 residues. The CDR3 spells CASSTSGTASIEKLFF. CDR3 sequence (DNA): TGTGCCAGCAGCACCTCCGGGACAGCTTCAATTGAAAAACTGTTTTTT.

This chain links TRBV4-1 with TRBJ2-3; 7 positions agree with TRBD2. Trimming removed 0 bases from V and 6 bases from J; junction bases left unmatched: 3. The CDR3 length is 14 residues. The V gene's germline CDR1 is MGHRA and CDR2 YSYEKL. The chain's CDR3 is CASSQELAKDTQYF. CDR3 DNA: TGCGCCAGCAGCCAAGAACTAGCGAAGGATACGCAGTATTTT.

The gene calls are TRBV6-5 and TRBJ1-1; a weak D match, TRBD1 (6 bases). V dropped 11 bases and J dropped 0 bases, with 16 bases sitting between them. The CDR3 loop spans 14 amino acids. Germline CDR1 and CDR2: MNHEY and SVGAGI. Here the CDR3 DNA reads TGTGCCCACAAAGGCGGGGGGCTGAACACTGAAGCTTTCTTT. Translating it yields CAHKGGGLNTEAFF.

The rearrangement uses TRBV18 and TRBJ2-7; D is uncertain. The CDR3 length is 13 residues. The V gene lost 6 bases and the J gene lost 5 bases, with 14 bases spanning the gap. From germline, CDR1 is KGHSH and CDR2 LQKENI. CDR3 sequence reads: CASSQGWVDEQYF. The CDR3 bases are TGTGCCAGCTCCCAAGGGTGGGTGGACGAGCAGTACTTC.

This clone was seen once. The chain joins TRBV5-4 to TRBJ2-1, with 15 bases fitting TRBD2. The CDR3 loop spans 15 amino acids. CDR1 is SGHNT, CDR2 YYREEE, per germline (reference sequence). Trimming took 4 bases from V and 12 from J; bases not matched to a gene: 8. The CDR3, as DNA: TGTGCCAGCAGCCCGGGGACTAGCGGGAGGAAATGGCAGTTCTTC. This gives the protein CASSPGTSGRKWQFF. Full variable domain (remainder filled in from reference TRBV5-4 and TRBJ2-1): ETGVTQSPTHLIKTRGQQVTLRCSSQSGHNTVSWYQQALGQGPQFIFQYYREEENGRGNFPPRFSGLQFPNYSSELNVNALELDDSALYLCASSPGTSGRKWQFFGPGTRLTVL.

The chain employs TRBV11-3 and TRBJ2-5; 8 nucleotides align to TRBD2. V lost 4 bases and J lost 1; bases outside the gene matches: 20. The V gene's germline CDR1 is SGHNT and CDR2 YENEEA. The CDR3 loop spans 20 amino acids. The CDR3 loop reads CASSSPPSFGAGETQETQYF. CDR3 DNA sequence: TGTGCCAGCAGCTCCCCCCCCTCCTTTGGAGCGGGAGAGACCCAAGAGACCCAGTACTTC.

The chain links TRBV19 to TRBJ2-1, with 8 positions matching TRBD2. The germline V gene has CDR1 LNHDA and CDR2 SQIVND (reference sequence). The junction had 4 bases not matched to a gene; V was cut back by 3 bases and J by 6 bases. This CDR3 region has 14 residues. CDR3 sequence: CASSIQAGVNEQFF. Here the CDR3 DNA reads TGTGCCAGTAGTATTCAAGCGGGAGTCAATGAGCAGTTCTTC.

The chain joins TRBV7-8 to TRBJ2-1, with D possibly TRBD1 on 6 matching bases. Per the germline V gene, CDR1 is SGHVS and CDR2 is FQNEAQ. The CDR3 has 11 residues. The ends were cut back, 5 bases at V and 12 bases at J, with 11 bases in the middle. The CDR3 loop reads CASSHRDSQFF. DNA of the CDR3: TGTGCCAGCAGCCACAGGGATTCGCAGTTCTTC.

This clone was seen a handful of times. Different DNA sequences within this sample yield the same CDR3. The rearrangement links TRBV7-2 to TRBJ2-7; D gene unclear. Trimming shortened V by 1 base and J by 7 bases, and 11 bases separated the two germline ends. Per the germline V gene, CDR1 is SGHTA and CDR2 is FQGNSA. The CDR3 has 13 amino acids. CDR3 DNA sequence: TGTGCCAGCAGCTTAGTCGGCCCTGGGGAGCAGTACTTC. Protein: CASSLVGPGEQYF.

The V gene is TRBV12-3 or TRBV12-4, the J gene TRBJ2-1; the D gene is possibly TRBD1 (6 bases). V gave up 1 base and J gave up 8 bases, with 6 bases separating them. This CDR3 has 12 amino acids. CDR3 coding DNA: TGTGCCAGCAGTTTAGAGGGGGATGAGCAGTTCTTC. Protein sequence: CASSLEGDEQFF.

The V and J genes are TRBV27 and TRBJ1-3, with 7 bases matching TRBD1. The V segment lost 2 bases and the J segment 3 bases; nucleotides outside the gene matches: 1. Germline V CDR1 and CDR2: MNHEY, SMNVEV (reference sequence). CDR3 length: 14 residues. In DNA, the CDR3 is TGTGCCAGCAGTTTAACAGGGGATGGAAACACCATATATTTT. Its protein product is CASSLTGDGNTIYF.

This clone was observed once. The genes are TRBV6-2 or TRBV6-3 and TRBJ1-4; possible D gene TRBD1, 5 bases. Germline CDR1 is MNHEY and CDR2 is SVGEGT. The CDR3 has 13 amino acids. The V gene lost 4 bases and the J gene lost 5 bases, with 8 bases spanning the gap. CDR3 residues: CASSSAGNEKLFF. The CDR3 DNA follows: TGTGCCAGCAGTTCGGCAGGGAATGAAAAACTGTTTTTT.

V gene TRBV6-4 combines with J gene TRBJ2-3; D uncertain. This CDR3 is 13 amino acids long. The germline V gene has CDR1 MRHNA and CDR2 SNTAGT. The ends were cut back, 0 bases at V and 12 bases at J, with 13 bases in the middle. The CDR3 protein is CASSDSGKSLQYF. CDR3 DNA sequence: TGTGCCAGCAGTGACTCCGGCAAGTCCCTTCAGTATTTT.

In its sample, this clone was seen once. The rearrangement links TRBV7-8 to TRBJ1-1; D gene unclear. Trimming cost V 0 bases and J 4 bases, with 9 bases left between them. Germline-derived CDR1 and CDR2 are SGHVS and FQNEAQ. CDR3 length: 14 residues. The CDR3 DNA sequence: TGTGCCAGCAGCTTAGCCCGAATGCCCACTGAAGCTTTCTTT. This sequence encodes CASSLARMPTEAFF.

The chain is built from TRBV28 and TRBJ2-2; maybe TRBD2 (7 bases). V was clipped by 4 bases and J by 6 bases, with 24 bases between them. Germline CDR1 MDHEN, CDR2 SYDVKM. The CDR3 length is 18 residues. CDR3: CASSSAGAYDHLSGELFF. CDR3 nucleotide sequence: TGTGCCAGCAGTTCGGCGGGGGCCTACGATCATTTGTCCGGGGAGCTGTTTTTT.

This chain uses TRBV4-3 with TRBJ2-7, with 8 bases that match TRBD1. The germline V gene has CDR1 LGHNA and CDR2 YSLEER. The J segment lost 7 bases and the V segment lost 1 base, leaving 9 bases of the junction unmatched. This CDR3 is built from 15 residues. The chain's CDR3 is CASSQVAAGGREQYF. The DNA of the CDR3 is TGCGCCAGCAGCCAAGTGGCGGCAGGGGGCCGGGAGCAGTACTTC.

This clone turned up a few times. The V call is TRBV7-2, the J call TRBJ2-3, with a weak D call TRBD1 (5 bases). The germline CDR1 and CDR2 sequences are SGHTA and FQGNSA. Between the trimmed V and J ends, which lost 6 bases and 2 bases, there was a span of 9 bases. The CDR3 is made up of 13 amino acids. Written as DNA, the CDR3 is TGTGCCAGCAGGACAGAGTTCACAGATACGCAGTATTTT. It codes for CASRTEFTDTQYF.

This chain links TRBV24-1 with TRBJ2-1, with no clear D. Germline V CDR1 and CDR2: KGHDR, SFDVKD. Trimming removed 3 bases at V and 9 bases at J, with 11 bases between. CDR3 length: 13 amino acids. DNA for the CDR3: TGTGCCACCAGTGATCCAGGAATCGGTGAGCAGTTCTTC. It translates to CATSDPGIGEQFF.

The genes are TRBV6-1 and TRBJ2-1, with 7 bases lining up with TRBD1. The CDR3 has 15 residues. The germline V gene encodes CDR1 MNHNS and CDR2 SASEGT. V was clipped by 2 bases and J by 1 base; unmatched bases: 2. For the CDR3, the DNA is TGTGCCAGCAGTGAAAACAGGGGATCCTACAATGAGCAGTTCTTC. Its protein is CASSENRGSYNEQFF.